A selection of T cell receptor beta chains follows, all from one sample in a study of PD-1 blockade in classical Hodgkin lymphoma. Clones were read by immunoSEQ multiplex PCR, and TCRdb kept only the in-frame ones, dropping some. Among approximately 25,000 clones listed, roughly 80% were seen once. This specimen consisted of peripheral blood mononuclear cells (PBMCs), obtained before the second cycle of nivolumab. These receptors were taken from a human donor with classical Hodgkin lymphoma. CDR3s include the opening cysteine and the closing phenylalanine or tryptophan. The D gene is left open where the match is weak. Not every row has a clone size; where given, it reads once, few, many or a size class.

d_call v_call clone_size cdr3_aa
TRBD1 TRBV7-3 NA CASSLGGQAPYEQYF
NA TRBV2 NA CASSESGGSSYEQYF
NA TRBV5-5 NA CASILGQKGEAFF
NA TRBV12-5 once CASGSGGDTQYF
TRBD2 TRBV28 NA CASSPPRSMGLAAYEQYF
NA TRBV9 NA CASSSQGLQETQYF
NA TRBV7-2 NA CASSSRTDQPQHF
TRBD2 TRBV5-1 NA CASSLAASGQETQYF
TRBD2 TRBV10-1 NA CASSGPTSGRGEQFF
TRBD1 TRBV11-2 NA CASSSWTGAYEQYF
TRBD1 TRBV27 once CASSFVGTGNQPQHF
TRBD2 TRBV7-9 NA CASSLETSGRGETQYF
TRBD2 TRBV6-5 NA CASSSVGREGLGEQFF
NA TRBV5-1 NA CASSRAEVSYEQYF
NA TRBV2 NA CASSVRVRNQPQHF
TRBD2 TRBV28 NA CASIPLGEGGRGELFF
NA TRBV10-3 NA CAISEIGISGTGELFF
NA TRBV6-4 NA CASSEDYNAGELFF
TRBD2 TRBV29-1 NA CSVHGLAYNEQFF
TRBD2 TRBV4-1 NA CASSQRQVTSGSYEQYF
TRBD2 TRBV7-2 NA CASSLESGKPLGEQYF
NA TRBV28 NA CASSPRFGGLGQPQHF
TRBD2 TRBV29-1 NA CSVEKLELAGYYEQYF
NA TRBV9 NA CASSVGGASEQYF
NA TRBV5-1 NA CASSLEAKSNEQFF
NA TRBV14 few CASRGVDTQYF
NA TRBV5-4 NA CASSSVTSSRKFF
NA TRBV6-1 NA CASSAGDLWETQYF
TRBD2 TRBV6-5 NA CASRGLAGSSYEQYF
NA TRBV5-1 NA CASSALGGNGYTF
NA TRBV6-6 NA CASTNLPNNEKLFF
TRBD2 TRBV6-6 once CASSPLGLASTDTQYF
NA TRBV6-6 NA CASSYSPGTQYF
TRBD1 TRBV5-1 NA CASSLEGRQGARNEQFF
NA TRBV5-1 NA CASSSGTYNEKLFF
NA TRBV28 NA CASSFGIRRTDTQYF
NA TRBV28 NA CASLSDYTNTGELFF
TRBD2 TRBV15 NA CATSRNPGLAINEQFF
NA TRBV25-1 few CASSTLGVGRDEKLFF
TRBD2 TRBV5-1 NA CASSSLPSGSYNEQFF
NA TRBV4-1 NA CASSQVGFYEQYF
NA TRBV29-1 NA CSVGLRVDEQYF
TRBD2 TRBV15 NA CATSRDLGLAGADEQFF
NA TRBV5-5 NA CASSLLESQGSPMEHF
TRBD1 TRBV13 once CASSSSGQGYEKLFF
NA TRBV7-6 NA CASSPGVAGTEAFF
TRBD1 TRBV18 NA CASSPDRDQPQHF
NA TRBV19 NA CASSIVLSPNYGYTF
TRBD1 TRBV10-2 NA CASSERDRAGETQYF
TRBD2 TRBV7-2 NA CASILTSGSDTQYF
NA TRBV10-1 few CASSDYAGELFF
NA TRBV6-6 once CASSYDITYEQYF
TRBD1 TRBV28 NA CASSSPHTVPGQGAYEQYF
NA TRBV6-5 few CASSIGGGLTDTQYF
NA TRBV4-3 NA CASSRATVNSPLHF
TRBD2 TRBV5-1 NA CASSLVGLASGELFF
NA TRBV20-1 NA CSASGKVEQFF
NA TRBV21-1 NA CASSPNRGTSGRPDSYNEQFF
NA TRBV7-3 NA CASSLGGRNTEAFF